This note documents a single T cell receptor (beta chain) sequence. Its specificity is unknown. Sequencing of TCR beta was performed on blood CD8+ and CD4+ T cells. Negative isolation yielded the CD8+ and CD4+ T cells, while FACS enriched the TEMRA cells. These data come from a study of CD8 T cells in Susac syndrome. Study outcomes and limitations: The study admitted that it had a relatively small number of individuals in its TCR sequencing and HLA analysis.

The CDR3 has 18 residues. Germline V lookup: CDR1 LGHNA, CDR2 YSLEER. The V end was cut by 1 base, the J end by 1 base, with 17 bases between. The authors reverse transcribed roughly 0.5 to 1 ug RNA with random hexamers. TCR beta CDR3 was amplified by immunoSEQ multiplex PCR. This amplification extended across 54 Vbeta and 13 Jbeta segments. TCRdb itself ran the immunoSEQ multiplex PCR reads through MiXCR, one entry per CDR3 protein. The sample has 60,000 to 75,000 distinct CDR3 sequences, roughly 94% seen once. Material: CD8+ T cells from PBMCs. The chain employs TRBV4-3 and TRBJ1-5; unclear D gene. The receptor was isolated from a human donor in good health. The CDR3 sequence is CASSQGASGGFSNQPQHF. DNA for the CDR3: TGCGCCAGCAGCCAAGGGGCTAGTGGCGGTTTCAGCAATCAGCCCCAGCATTTT.